The 15 T cell receptor beta chains below were found in one sample sequenced in a study of cytomegalovirus exposure and HLA in healthy donors. The PCR made use of 60 Vbeta and 13 Jbeta primers. Assay: immunoSEQ multiplex PCR; the TCRdb copy retains only in-frame clones and omits some. The table has some 180,000 clones, around 77% seen once. Sequencing used PBMCs. The origin of the receptors is a man aged 25-40 years in good health and CMV-seronegative.

V is TRBV6-1 and J is TRBJ2-1; maybe TRBD2 (5 bases). Germline V gives CDR1 MNHNS, CDR2 SASEGT. The CDR3 is 15 amino acids. V was pared by 0 bases and J by 9 bases, with 15 bases between. The CDR3 DNA reads as TGTGCCAGCAGTGAAGCCGTAGGAGGTGTAGGTGAGCAGTTCTTC. Protein product: CASSEAVGGVGEQFF.

This chain joins TRBV6-5 and TRBJ2-5; D possibly corresponds to TRBD2 (6 bases). V shed 2 bases and J shed 0 bases, with 10 bases lying between them. CDR1 is MNHEY, CDR2 SVGAGI, per germline. The CDR3 runs 15 residues. The CDR3 is CASSYTGADQETQYF. CDR3 sequence (DNA): TGTGCCAGCAGTTACACGGGAGCGGACCAAGAGACCCAGTACTTC.

The rearrangement links TRBV6-1 to TRBJ1-4; 10 nucleotides align to TRBD1. The CDR3 is made up of 15 amino acids. J lost 6 bases, V lost 2 bases, and 3 bases had no gene match. The germline V gene has CDR1 MNHNS and CDR2 SASEGT. The CDR3 here is CASSETTGGYEKLFF. The CDR3 DNA reads as TGTGCCAGCAGTGAAACGACAGGGGGCTATGAAAAACTGTTTTTT.

The rearrangement uses TRBV10-3 and TRBJ2-1; possible D gene TRBD1, 6 bases. CDR3 length: 15 amino acids. Germline-derived CDR1 and CDR2 are ENHRY and SYGVKD. V shed 2 bases and J shed 6 bases, with 14 bases lying between them. The CDR3 loop reads CAISEKGVGGNEQFF. In nucleotides, the CDR3 is TGTGCCATCAGTGAGAAGGGGGTAGGTGGCAATGAGCAGTTCTTC.

This rearrangement joins TRBV18 to TRBJ1-5, with 7 positions matching TRBD1. J was trimmed by 5 bases and V by 3 bases; bases with no gene match: 7. The CDR3 spans 15 residues. Germline V gene data show CDR1 as KGHSH and CDR2 as LQKENI. The CDR3 here is CASSPLRGRDQPQHF. The CDR3 nucleotides read TGTGCCAGCTCACCTTTAAGGGGGCGGGATCAGCCCCAGCATTTT.

This clone occurred once. The chain uses TRBV7-9 and TRBJ1-5; maybe TRBD1 (5 bases). CDR3 size: 14 residues. Trimming took off 8 bases at V and 4 bases at J, with 15 bases between the two ends. Germline CDR1 SEHNR, CDR2 FQNEAQ (reference sequence). The CDR3 here is CASSWAGGNQPQHF. CDR3 coding DNA: TGTGCCAGCTCGTGGGCGGGGGGGAATCAGCCCCAGCATTTT. The full variable domain, in which reference TRBV7-9 and TRBJ1-5 provide the parts outside the CDR3, is DTGVSQNPRHKITKRGQNVTFRCDPISEHNRLYWYRQTLGQGPEFLTYFQNEAQLEKSRLLSDRFSAERPKGSFSTLEIQRTEQGDSAMYLCASSWAGGNQPQHFGDGTRLSIL.

As regards this clone: Other DNA sequences in the same sample also yield this CDR3. This rearrangement joins TRBV5-1 to TRBJ2-3; the D is unclear. The CDR3 is 12 residues long. CDR1 and CDR2 from the germline V gene are SGHRS and YFSETQ. Trimming stripped 3 bases from V and 0 bases from J, with 2 bases between. CDR3 amino acids: CASSSSTDTQYF. In DNA, the CDR3 is TGCGCCAGCAGCTCTAGCACAGATACGCAGTATTTT.

The V call is TRBV2, the J call TRBJ2-3; a possible D gene is TRBD1 (6 bases). Trimming removed 6 bases from V and 1 base from J, with 8 bases in between. The germline V gene encodes CDR1 SNHLY and CDR2 FYNNEI. The CDR3 is made up of 13 amino acids. The CDR3 nucleotides read TGTGCCAGCAGACGGACAGGCACAGATACGCAGTATTTT. Its protein is CASRRTGTDTQYF.

This clone showed up just a few times. V gene TRBV19 combines with J gene TRBJ2-2, with a tentative D call TRBD2 (5 bases). This CDR3 region has 16 residues. Trimming left V 3 bases short and J 0 bases short, with 11 bases between. Per the germline V gene, CDR1 is LNHDA and CDR2 is SQIVND (reference sequence). The CDR3 region is CASSIGGRSNTGELFF. CDR3 bases: TGTGCCAGTAGTATCGGTGGGAGATCGAACACCGGGGAGCTGTTTTTT.

This chain uses TRBV9 with TRBJ2-1; D is perhaps TRBD2 (6 bases). The CDR3 contains 15 residues. The germline CDR1 and CDR2 sequences are SGDLS and YYNGEE. Trimming stripped 1 base from V and 0 bases from J, with 8 bases between. The CDR3 region is CASSVQGGSYNEQFF. For the CDR3, the DNA is TGTGCCAGCAGCGTACAGGGAGGCTCCTACAATGAGCAGTTCTTC. The full variable domain, rest sourced from reference TRBV9 and TRBJ2-1, is DSGVTQTPKHLITATGQRVTLRCSPRSGDLSVYWYQQSLDQGLQFLIQYYNGEERAKGNILERFSAQQFPDLHSELNLSSLELGDSALYFCASSVQGGSYNEQFFGPGTRLTVL.

This chain uses TRBV28 with TRBJ1-1, with 7 bases lining up with TRBD1. The CDR3 contains 14 residues. The J segment lost 7 bases and the V segment lost 1 base, leaving 6 bases of the junction unmatched. The germline V gene encodes CDR1 MDHEN and CDR2 SYDVKM. The CDR3 reads CASSLLGDRIEAFF. The CDR3 DNA follows: TGTGCCAGCAGTTTATTGGGGGACAGAATTGAAGCTTTCTTT. The whole variable domain, remainder taken from reference TRBV28 and TRBJ1-1, is DVKVTQSSRYLVKRTGEKVFLECVQDMDHENMFWYRQDPGLGLRLIYFSYDVKMKEKGDIPEGYSVSREKKERFSLILESASTNQTSMYLCASSLLGDRIEAFFGQGTRLTVV.

The genes are TRBV25-1 and TRBJ2-5; 7 bases agree with TRBD2. V lost 4 bases and J lost 5; bases outside the gene matches: 10. There are 15 residues in the CDR3. Germline CDR1 MGHDK, CDR2 SYGVNS. CDR3: CASSVASGLAETQYF. CDR3 sequence (DNA): TGTGCCAGCAGTGTGGCTAGCGGTTTGGCGGAGACCCAGTACTTC.

The rearrangement joins TRBV28 to TRBJ2-2; TRBD2 matches at 8 bases. Germline lookup yields CDR1 MDHEN and CDR2 SYDVKM. The CDR3 has 12 residues. After removal of 5 bases from V and 13 bases from J, the junction contained 6 bases not matched to a gene. CDR3 loop: CASSALAGRLFF. The CDR3 bases are TGTGCCAGCAGTGCCTTAGCGGGAAGGCTGTTTTTT. The full variable domain, rest sourced from reference TRBV28 and TRBJ2-2, is DVKVTQSSRYLVKRTGEKVFLECVQDMDHENMFWYRQDPGLGLRLIYFSYDVKMKEKGDIPEGYSVSREKKERFSLILESASTNQTSMYLCASSALAGRLFFGEGSRLTVL.

The chain is built from TRBV7-9 and TRBJ2-7; TRBD2 matches 9 bases. Germline V lookup: CDR1 SEHNR, CDR2 FQNEAQ (reference sequence). This CDR3 is 15 amino acids long. Germline trimming cut 2 bases from V and 4 bases from J; bases unmatched to any gene: 6. CDR3 in amino acids: CASSLLAGESYEQYF. The CDR3 DNA sequence: TGTGCCAGCAGCTTATTAGCGGGAGAATCTTACGAGCAGTACTTC.

The chain employs TRBV7-9 and TRBJ2-1; 12 nucleotides match TRBD2. The CDR3 totals 16 residues. CDR1 is SEHNR and CDR2 is FQNEAQ in the germline V gene (reference sequence). V shed 6 bases, J shed 9 bases, and the junction held 12 bases outside the gene matches. The CDR3 reads CASSLMTSGSLPEQFF. The CDR3 nucleotides are TGTGCCAGCAGTCTAATGACTAGCGGGAGCCTCCCTGAGCAGTTCTTC.